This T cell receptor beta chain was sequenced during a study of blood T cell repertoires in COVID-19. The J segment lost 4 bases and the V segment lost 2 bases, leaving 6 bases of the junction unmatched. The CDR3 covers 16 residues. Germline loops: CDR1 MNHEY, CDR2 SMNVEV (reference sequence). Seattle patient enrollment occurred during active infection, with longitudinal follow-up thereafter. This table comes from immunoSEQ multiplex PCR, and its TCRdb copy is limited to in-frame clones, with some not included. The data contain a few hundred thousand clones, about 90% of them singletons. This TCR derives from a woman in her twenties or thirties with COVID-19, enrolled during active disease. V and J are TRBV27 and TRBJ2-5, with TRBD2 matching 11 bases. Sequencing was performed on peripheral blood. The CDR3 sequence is CASSLLAGGQGETQYF. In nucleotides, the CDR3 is TGTGCCAGCAGTTTACTAGCGGGAGGCCAGGGAGAGACCCAGTACTTC.